The sample holds a few counts of the clone carrying this T cell receptor (beta chain). Its specificity is unknown. The sample belongs to a study of human T cells and chemical hapten exposure. Study-level information: The patch tests put 0.01% DPC on the skin of the upper back and were read 6 days later.

General study findings and limits: Since the donors had alopecia, their immune response may not be the same as that of healthy people.

Time point specified: pre-sensitization, week 0. Sample treatment: therapeutic diphenylcyclopropenone sensitization with weekly scalp DPC. Every patch test was put on after a blood sample was taken. The CDR3 is 16 residues long. V shed 6 bases, J shed 3 bases, and the junction held 11 bases outside the gene matches. Germline lookup yields CDR1 MNHEY and CDR2 SVGEGT. TCRdb reanalysed the RACE reads using MiXCR and keeps one entry per CDR3 protein. This sample carries 250,000 or so distinct CDR3 sequences, almost 8% of them seen once, and the ten largest clones take more than 1%. The sample was whole blood, taken in connection with sensitization to the hapten diphenylcyclopropenone (DPC). This TCR derives from a man between 18 and 29 years old with alopecia areata. Some clones in this sample may be carry-over from other donors' samples. The chain is built from TRBV6-2 or TRBV6-3 and TRBJ2-4; 7 positions agree with TRBD2. The CDR3: CASSLPAAGVKNIQYF. Written as DNA, the CDR3 is TGTGCCAGCAGCCTACCCGCCGCGGGGGTCAAAAACATTCAGTACTTC.